This TCR beta chain emerged from a study of identical twins. Points from the study as a whole: The analysis was cross-sectional rather than longitudinal within donors.

With regard to this clonotype: Antigen: not known.

Addition of a universal primer site occurred through template switching, and cDNA carried unique molecular identifiers. TCRdb fed the 5' RACE reads into MiXCR, producing one record per CDR3 protein. Of 700,000 to 950,000 distinct CDR3 sequences in the sample, roughly an eighth were seen once. Trimming cost V 4 bases and J 5 bases, with 15 bases left between them. The germline V gene encodes CDR1 SGHDT and CDR2 YYEEEE. The CDR3 loop spans 15 amino acids. These data were also filed under a second study, of yellow fever vaccine responses in identical twins.

The rearrangement uses TRBV5-6 and TRBJ2-2; D might be TRBD1 (6 bases). This TCR derives from a woman between 18 and 29 years old in good health. The sample comprised PBMCs. In DNA form, the CDR3 reads TGTGCCAGCAGCGTCACAGGGATCAGAACCGGGGAGCTGTTTTTT. It translates to CASSVTGIRTGELFF.